The text below deals with one T cell receptor (beta chain). The data were taken from a study of blood T cell repertoires in COVID-19. Clones were read by immunoSEQ multiplex PCR, and TCRdb kept only the in-frame ones, dropping some. The sample holds about 310,000 clones; about nine tenths are singletons and the top ten take 8% to 9.5%. From germline, CDR1 is DFQATT and CDR2 SNEGSKA (reference sequence). This CDR3 has 15 amino acids. V was clipped by 3 bases and J by 8 bases; unmatched bases: 13. Source material: PBMCs or T cells enriched from blood (not recorded which). This receptor was obtained from a young woman who had recovered from COVID-19. This chain connects TRBV20-1 to TRBJ2-1; 7 bases are a match to TRBD1. Here the CDR3 DNA reads TGCAGTGCTAGTCGTGGGCTAGCTCAGGGGGATGAGCAGTTCTTC. Translation: CSASRGLAQGDEQFF.